The clone carrying this TCR beta chain was observed at least ten times. Its antigen is as yet unknown. The length of the CDR3 is 13 residues. V shed 9 bases, J shed 1 base, and the junction held 5 bases outside the gene matches. Germline values: CDR1 MNHEY, CDR2 SVGAGI. For TCR beta, libraries came from quantitative 5'-RACE with molecular barcodes. TCRdb ran MiXCR on the 5' RACE reads and lists one entry per CDR3 protein. The sample shows 200,000 or so distinct CDR3 sequences, 15% to 20% of them seen only once. The entry originates in a study of CD8 T cells in ankylosing spondylitis. Findings of the study overall: Seemingly characteristic of ankylosing spondylitis blood was a TCR beta motif consisting of about 8 highly homologous variants. Reports of some motif variants in reactive arthritis synovial fluid and blood predate this one. Matched synovial fluid from ankylosing spondylitis patients was reported to be enriched for disease-linked clones.

This clonotype originated in a male donor aged 5-30 years with ankylosing spondylitis or in good health (not recorded which). Sequencing used blood, either unsorted or a sorted T cell fraction (not recorded which). The gene calls are TRBV6-5 and TRBJ2-5; 7 bases match TRBD1. This CDR3 reads CASFRDSQETQYF. The CDR3 nucleotides read TGTGCCAGTTTCAGGGACAGCCAAGAGACCCAGTACTTC.